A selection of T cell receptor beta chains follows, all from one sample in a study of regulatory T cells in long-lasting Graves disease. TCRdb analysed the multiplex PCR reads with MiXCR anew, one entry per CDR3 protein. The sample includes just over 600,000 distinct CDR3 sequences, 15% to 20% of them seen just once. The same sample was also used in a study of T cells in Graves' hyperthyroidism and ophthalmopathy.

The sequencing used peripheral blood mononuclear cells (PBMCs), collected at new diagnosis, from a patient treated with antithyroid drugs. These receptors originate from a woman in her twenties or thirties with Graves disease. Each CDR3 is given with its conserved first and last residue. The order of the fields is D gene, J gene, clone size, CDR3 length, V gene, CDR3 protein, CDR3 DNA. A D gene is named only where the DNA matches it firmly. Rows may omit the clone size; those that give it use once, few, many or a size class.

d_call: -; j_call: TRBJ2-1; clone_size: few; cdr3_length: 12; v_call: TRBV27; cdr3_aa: CASSPPSNEQFF; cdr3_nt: TGTGCCAGCAGTCCCCCCAGTAATGAGCAGTTCTTC
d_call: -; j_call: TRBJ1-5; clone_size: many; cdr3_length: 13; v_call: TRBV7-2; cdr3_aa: CASSSSQGQPQHF; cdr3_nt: TGTGCCAGCAGCTCCAGCCAGGGTCAGCCCCAGCATTTT
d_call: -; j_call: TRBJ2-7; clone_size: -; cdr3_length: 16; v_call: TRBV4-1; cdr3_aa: CASSQGAGQLPYEQYF; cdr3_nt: TGCGCCAGCAGCCAAGGAGCGGGACAGCTCCCCTACGAGCAGTACTTC
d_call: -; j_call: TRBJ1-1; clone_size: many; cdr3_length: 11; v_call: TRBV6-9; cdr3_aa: CASSYPTEAFF; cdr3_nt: TGTGCCAGCAGTTACCCTACTGAAGCTTTCTTT
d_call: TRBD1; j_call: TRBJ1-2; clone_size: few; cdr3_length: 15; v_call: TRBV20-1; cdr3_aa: CSARDPTGVNYGYTF; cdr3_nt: TGCAGTGCTAGAGATCCGACAGGGGTAAACTATGGCTACACCTTC
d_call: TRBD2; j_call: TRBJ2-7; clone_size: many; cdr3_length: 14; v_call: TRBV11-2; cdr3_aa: CASSPSGSPKEQYF; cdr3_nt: TGTGCCAGCAGCCCTAGCGGGAGTCCTAAAGAGCAGTACTTC
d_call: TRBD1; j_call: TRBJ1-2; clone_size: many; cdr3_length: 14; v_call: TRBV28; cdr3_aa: CASSEQGWEYGYTF; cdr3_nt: TGTGCCAGCAGTGAACAGGGGTGGGAATATGGCTACACCTTC
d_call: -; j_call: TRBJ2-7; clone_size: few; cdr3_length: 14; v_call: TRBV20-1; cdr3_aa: CSAWHSTGSYEQYF; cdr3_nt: TGCAGTGCTTGGCATTCCACAGGGTCCTACGAGCAGTACTTC
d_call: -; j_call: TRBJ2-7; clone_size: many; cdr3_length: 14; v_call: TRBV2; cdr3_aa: CASSVDRNSYEQYF; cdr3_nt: TGTGCCAGCAGTGTAGACCGGAACTCCTACGAGCAGTACTTC
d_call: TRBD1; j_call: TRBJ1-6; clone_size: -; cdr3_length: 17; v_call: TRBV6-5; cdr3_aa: CASSYSTGGSYNSPLHF; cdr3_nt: TGTGCCAGCAGTTACAGTACAGGGGGCTCCTATAATTCACCCCTCCACTTT
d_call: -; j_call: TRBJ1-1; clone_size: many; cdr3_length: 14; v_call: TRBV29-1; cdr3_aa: CSVTRGGRNTEAFF; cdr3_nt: TGCAGCGTTACAAGAGGGGGTAGGAACACTGAAGCTTTCTTT
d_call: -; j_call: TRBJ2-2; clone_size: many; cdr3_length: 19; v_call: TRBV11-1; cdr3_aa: CASSLGAPDWSTNTGELFF; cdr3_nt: TGTGCCAGCAGCTTGGGTGCACCGGACTGGTCCACGAACACCGGGGAGCTGTTTTTT
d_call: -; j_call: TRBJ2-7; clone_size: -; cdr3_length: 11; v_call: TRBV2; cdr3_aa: CASSQTPSPEF; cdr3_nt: TGTGCCAGCAGTCAAACACCTTCTCCAGAGTTC
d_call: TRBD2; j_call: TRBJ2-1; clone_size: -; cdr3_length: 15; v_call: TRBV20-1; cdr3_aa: CSARLSGSTYNEQFF; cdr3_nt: TGCAGTGCTAGACTGAGCGGGAGTACCTACAATGAGCAGTTCTTC
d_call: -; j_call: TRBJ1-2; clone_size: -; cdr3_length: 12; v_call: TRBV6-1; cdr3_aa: CATQGRDYGYTF; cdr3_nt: TGTGCCACCCAGGGCCGAGACTATGGCTACACCTTC
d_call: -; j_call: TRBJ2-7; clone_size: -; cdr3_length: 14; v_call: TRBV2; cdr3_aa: CASRYREIGDEQYF; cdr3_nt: TGTGCCAGCAGGTACAGGGAAATAGGAGACGAGCAGTACTTC
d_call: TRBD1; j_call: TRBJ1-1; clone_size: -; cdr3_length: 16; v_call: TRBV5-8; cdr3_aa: CASSYDLGQGTTEAFF; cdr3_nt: TGTGCCAGCAGCTATGACCTGGGACAGGGGACAACTGAAGCTTTCTTT
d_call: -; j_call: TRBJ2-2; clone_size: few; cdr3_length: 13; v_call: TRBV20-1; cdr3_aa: CSARESFTGELFF; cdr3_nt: TGCAGTGCTAGAGAATCATTCACCGGGGAGCTGTTTTTT
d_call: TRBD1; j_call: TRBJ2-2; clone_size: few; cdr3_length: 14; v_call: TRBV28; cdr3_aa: CASRAGGKIGELFF; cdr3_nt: TGTGCCAGCAGGGCAGGGGGTAAAATCGGGGAGCTGTTTTTT
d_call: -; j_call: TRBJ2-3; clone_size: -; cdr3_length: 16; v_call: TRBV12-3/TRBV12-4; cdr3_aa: CASTPPGSGATDTQYF; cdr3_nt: TGTGCCAGCACCCCCCCGGGGAGTGGGGCCACAGATACGCAGTATTTT
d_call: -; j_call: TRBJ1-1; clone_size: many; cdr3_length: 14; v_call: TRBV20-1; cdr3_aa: CSANLQGRSTEAFF; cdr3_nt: TGCAGTGCTAATCTACAGGGACGGAGCACTGAAGCTTTCTTT
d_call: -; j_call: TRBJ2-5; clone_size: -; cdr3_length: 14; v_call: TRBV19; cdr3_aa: CASSPQGVQETQYF; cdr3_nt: TGTGCCAGTAGTCCCCAAGGGGTCCAAGAGACCCAGTACTTC
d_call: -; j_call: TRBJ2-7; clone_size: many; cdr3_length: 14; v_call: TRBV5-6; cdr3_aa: CASRLGTLAYEQYF; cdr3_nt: TGTGCCAGCAGGTTGGGGACTCTTGCCTACGAGCAGTACTTC